Below are 15 T cell receptor beta chains sequenced from a single sample in a study of CD8 T cells in ankylosing spondylitis. Findings of the study overall: Typical of ankylosing spondylitis blood, it appeared, was a TCR beta motif of about eight highly homologous variants.

Their target antigens are unknown. One entry per CDR3 protein results from TCRdb running MiXCR on the 5' RACE reads. The repertoire consists of over 700,000 distinct CDR3 sequences, with around 20% occurring once and the leading ten covering over 15%. Sample: blood, either unsorted or a sorted T cell fraction (not recorded which). These receptors all come from a male donor with ankylosing spondylitis.

This chain connects TRBV5-1 to TRBJ2-5; D uncertain. From germline, CDR1 is SGHRS and CDR2 YFSETQ. V was clipped by 0 bases and J by 1 base, with 7 bases between them. The CDR3 loop spans 14 amino acids. This CDR3 is CASSLEDRQETQYF. CDR3 sequence (DNA): TGCGCCAGCAGCTTGGAGGACCGCCAAGAGACCCAGTACTTC.

This clonotype was seen a few times. The chain couples TRBV5-1 to TRBJ1-5, with D possibly being TRBD1 (6 bases). V was clipped by 4 bases and J by 4 bases, with 15 bases between them. Germline V gene data show CDR1 as SGHRS and CDR2 as YFSETQ. The CDR3 is 15 residues long. CDR3 loop: CASSPRTALNQPQHF. Here the CDR3 DNA reads TGCGCCAGCAGCCCCAGGACAGCGCTTAATCAGCCCCAGCATTTT.

This clonotype was observed a few times. J is TRBJ1-4 and V is TRBV7-6; D ambiguous. The germline V gene has CDR1 SGHVS and CDR2 FNYEAQ. The V end lost 1 base, the J end lost 4 bases, and 10 bases lay between the germline ends. The CDR3 runs 15 residues. The CDR3 nucleotides read TGTGCCAGCAGCTTAGTATCAGGACTTAATGAAAAACTGTTTTTT. As protein: CASSLVSGLNEKLFF.

Only a few counts were recorded for this clonotype. This CDR3 reads CSVPRTQYNEQFF. The CDR3 DNA is TGCAGCGTTCCGCGGACCCAATACAATGAGCAGTTCTTC. The genes are TRBV29-1 and TRBJ2-1; the D is unclear. V shed 5 bases and J shed 4 bases, with 12 bases lying between them. Looked up from germline, CDR1 is SQVTM and CDR2 is ANQGSEA. This CDR3 spans 13 amino acids.

Ten or more counts support this clonotype. The J gene is TRBJ2-2, the V gene TRBV27; possibly TRBD2 for D (6 bases). The length of the CDR3 is 13 residues. Germline V gene data show CDR1 as MNHEY and CDR2 as SMNVEV (reference sequence). V lost 3 bases to trimming and J lost 4 bases, with 6 bases between them. The CDR3 reads CASSLGLTGELFF. The CDR3 DNA reads as TGTGCCAGCAGTTTGGGACTCACCGGGGAGCTGTTTTTT.

This chain links TRBV20-1 with TRBJ1-4; D not resolved. Germline assignment: CDR1 DFQATT and CDR2 SNEGSKA (reference sequence). The V and J ends lost 5 bases and 3 bases respectively, with 10 bases between them. The CDR3 has 13 amino acids. As DNA, the CDR3 is TGCAGTGCTCCCTTAGAGGCTAATGAAAAACTGTTTTTT. Translating gives CSAPLEANEKLFF.

The rearrangement links TRBV10-2 to TRBJ2-1; the D call may be TRBD1 or TRBD2 (6 bases each). The CDR3 has 14 residues. The germline gives CDR1 WSHSY, CDR2 SAAADI. Trimming removed 7 bases from V and 0 bases from J, with 10 bases in between. CDR3 sequence reads: CASKGGNSYNEQFF. DNA for the CDR3: TGCGCCAGCAAAGGGGGGAACTCCTACAATGAGCAGTTCTTC.

This clonotype was observed at least ten times. The rearrangement links TRBV12-3 or TRBV12-4 to TRBJ1-5, with 10 bases identical to TRBD1. The CDR3 is 13 amino acids. J was trimmed by 5 bases and V by 7 bases; bases with no gene match: 2. The CDR3 sequence: CASKGQGDQPQHF. The DNA for the CDR3 is TGTGCCAGCAAAGGACAGGGGGATCAGCCCCAGCATTTT.

This clonotype has more than one count but fewer than ten. The chain combines TRBV28 with TRBJ1-2; 10 bases agree with TRBD1. The germline CDR1 and CDR2 sequences are MDHEN and SYDVKM. The CDR3 covers 15 residues. With 5 bases clipped from V and 4 bases from J, the junction kept 7 bases outside the gene matches. The CDR3 coding sequence is TGTGCCAGCAGTACGCGGACAGGGGGTATCTATGGCTACACCTTC. This sequence encodes CASSTRTGGIYGYTF.

The chain recombines TRBV3-1 with TRBJ2-1; TRBD1 or TRBD2 may be the D gene (5 bases each). V lost 1 base to trimming and J lost 8 bases, with 15 bases between them. Germline-derived CDR1 and CDR2 are LGHDT and YNNKEL (reference sequence). This CDR3 is built from 15 residues. The CDR3 region is CASSQGGNPHHEQFF. CDR3 DNA sequence: TGTGCCAGCAGCCAAGGGGGGAATCCCCATCATGAGCAGTTCTTC.

V usage is TRBV28 and J usage is TRBJ2-1; 7 nucleotides agree with TRBD1. Germline trimming cut 6 bases from V and 0 bases from J; bases unmatched to any gene: 2. Per germline, CDR1 MDHEN and CDR2 SYDVKM. The CDR3 contains 14 residues. This CDR3 is CASRRTGSYNEQFF. The CDR3 coding sequence is TGTGCCAGCAGACGGACAGGCTCCTACAATGAGCAGTTCTTC.

This clonotype was seen more than once but under ten times. The chain couples TRBV20-1 to TRBJ2-1, with 12 bases matching TRBD2. The CDR3 extends over 14 amino acids. The junction had 4 bases not matched to a gene; V was cut back by 5 bases and J by 5 bases. CDR1 and CDR2 from the germline V gene are DFQATT and SNEGSKA (reference sequence). CDR3 sequence reads: CSAERLAGDNEQFF. Written as DNA, the CDR3 is TGCAGTGCTGAACGACTAGCGGGAGACAATGAGCAGTTCTTC.

This rearrangement joins TRBV7-2 to TRBJ1-6; D gene ambiguous. The CDR3 is 15 residues long. CDR1 is SGHTA, CDR2 FQGNSA, per germline. Trimming cost V 4 bases and J 6 bases, with 13 bases left between them. CDR3 residues: CASSSGGRINSPLHF. CDR3 DNA: TGTGCCAGCAGCTCCGGTGGGCGGATTAATTCACCCCTCCACTTT.

The V and J genes are TRBV18 and TRBJ2-3; D unresolved. There are 16 residues in the CDR3. Germline assignment: CDR1 KGHSH and CDR2 LQKENI. The V end lost 5 bases, the J end lost 1 base, and 16 bases lay between the germline ends. CDR3 residues: CASSSQKSLGTDTQYF. CDR3 nucleotide sequence: TGTGCCAGCTCATCCCAGAAGAGTTTGGGCACAGATACGCAGTATTTT.

This chain joins TRBV29-1 and TRBJ2-7; TRBD2 matches at 7 bases. The germline V gene has CDR1 SQVTM and CDR2 ANQGSEA. The CDR3 covers 9 residues. CDR3 sequence (DNA): TGCAAGCGGGGTTACGAGCAGTACTTC. It translates to CKRGYEQYF.